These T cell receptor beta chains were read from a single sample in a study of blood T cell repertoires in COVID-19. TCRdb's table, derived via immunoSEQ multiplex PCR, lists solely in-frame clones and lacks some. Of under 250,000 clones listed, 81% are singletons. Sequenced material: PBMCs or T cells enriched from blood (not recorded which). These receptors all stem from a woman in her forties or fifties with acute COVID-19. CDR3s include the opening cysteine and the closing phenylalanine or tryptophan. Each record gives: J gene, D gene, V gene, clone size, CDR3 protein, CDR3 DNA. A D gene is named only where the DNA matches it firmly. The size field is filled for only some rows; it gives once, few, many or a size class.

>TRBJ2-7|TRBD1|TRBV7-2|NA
CASSLDRGMGEQYF
TGTGCCAGCAGCTTAGACAGGGGGATGGGCGAGCAGTACTTC
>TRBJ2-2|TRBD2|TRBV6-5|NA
CASSYGASGNTGELFF
TGTGCCAGCAGTTACGGCGCTAGCGGGAACACCGGGGAGCTGTTTTTT
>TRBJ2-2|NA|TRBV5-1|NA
CASSFYPDTGELFF
TGCGCCAGCAGCTTTTATCCGGACACCGGGGAGCTGTTTTTT
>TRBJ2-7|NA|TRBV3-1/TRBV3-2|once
CASSLRTWEQYF
TGTGCCAGCAGCCTAAGAACTTGGGAGCAGTACTTC
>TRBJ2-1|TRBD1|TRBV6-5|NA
CASSRDRGPEQFF
TGTGCCAGCAGTCGGGACAGGGGGCCTGAGCAGTTCTTC
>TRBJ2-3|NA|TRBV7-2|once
CASSLYSTGSADTQYF
TGTGCCAGCAGCTTATATTCGACGGGGTCCGCAGATACGCAGTATTTT
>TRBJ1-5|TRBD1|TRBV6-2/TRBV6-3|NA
CASSWDRSSQPQHF
TGTGCCAGCAGTTGGGACAGGAGCTCTCAGCCCCAGCATTTT
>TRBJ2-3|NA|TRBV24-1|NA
CATSDLIKGSDTQYF
TGTGCCACCAGTGATTTGATAAAGGGGTCAGATACGCAGTATTTT
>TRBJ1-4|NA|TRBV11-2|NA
CASSFSPYEKLFF
TGTGCCAGCAGCTTTTCTCCCTATGAAAAACTGTTTTTT
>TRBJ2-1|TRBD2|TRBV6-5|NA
CASRGLAGVHEQFF
TGTGCCAGCAGGGGACTAGCGGGGGTTCATGAGCAGTTCTTC
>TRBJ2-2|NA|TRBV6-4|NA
CASSRDTNTGELFF
TGTGCCAGTAGCCGGGACACGAACACCGGGGAGCTGTTTTTT
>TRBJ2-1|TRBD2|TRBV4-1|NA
CASSQGHSGGPSEQFF
TGCGCCAGCAGCCAAGGGCACTCGGGGGGGCCGAGTGAGCAGTTCTTC
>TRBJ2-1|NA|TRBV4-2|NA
CASSHGFSGNEQFF
TGTGCCAGCAGCCACGGCTTTTCAGGCAATGAGCAGTTCTTC
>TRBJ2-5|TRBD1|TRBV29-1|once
CSAGQGLETQYF
TGCAGCGCCGGACAGGGGTTGGAGACCCAGTACTTC
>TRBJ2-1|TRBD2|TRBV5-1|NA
CASSYTSGSSYNEQFF
TGCGCCAGCAGCTACACTAGCGGGAGCTCCTACAATGAGCAGTTCTTC
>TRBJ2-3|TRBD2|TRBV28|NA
CASSLAGGGTDTQYF
TGTGCCAGCAGTTTAGCGGGGGGTGGCACAGATACGCAGTATTTT
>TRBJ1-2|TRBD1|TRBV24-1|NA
CATSDRSRTGPRGYTF
TGTGCCACCAGTGATCGATCGAGGACAGGGCCGCGTGGCTACACCTTC
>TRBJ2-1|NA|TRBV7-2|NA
CASSSVFYNEQFF
TGTGCCAGCAGCTCCGTATTTTACAATGAGCAGTTCTTC
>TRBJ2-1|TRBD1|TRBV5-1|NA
CASSLGPGQGHNEQFF
TGCGCCAGCAGCTTGGGGCCGGGACAGGGGCACAATGAGCAGTTCTTC
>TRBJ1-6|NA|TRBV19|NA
CASSTTGKRDSPLHF
TGTGCCAGTAGTACCACAGGGAAAAGGGATTCACCCCTCCACTTT
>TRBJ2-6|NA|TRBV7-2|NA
CASSLVGVFGANVLTF
TGTGCCAGCAGCTTAGTAGGGGTTTTTGGGGCCAACGTCCTGACTTTC
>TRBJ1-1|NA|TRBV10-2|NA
CASSVGRTQGGEAFF
TGCGCCAGCAGTGTAGGACGGACCCAGGGAGGGGAAGCTTTCTTT
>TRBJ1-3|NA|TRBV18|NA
CASSPQGSSGNTIYF
TGTGCCAGCTCACCTCAGGGATCCTCTGGAAACACCATATATTTT
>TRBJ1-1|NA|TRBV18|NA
CASSPLDTEAFF
TGTGCCAGCTCACCACTAGACACTGAAGCTTTCTTT
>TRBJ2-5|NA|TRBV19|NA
CASSRTGWETQYF
TGTGCCAGTAGCCGGACGGGGTGGGAGACCCAGTACTTC
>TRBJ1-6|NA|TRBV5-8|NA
CASSPVGWGQNNSPLHF
TGTGCCAGCAGCCCCGTGGGTTGGGGGCAAAATAATTCACCCCTCCACTTT
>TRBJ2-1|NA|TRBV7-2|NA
CASSLEHRQYYNEQFF
TGTGCCAGCAGCTTAGAGCACCGACAGTACTACAATGAGCAGTTCTTC
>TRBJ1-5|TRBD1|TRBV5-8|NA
CASSFRQGANQPQHF
TGTGCCAGCAGCTTTCGGCAGGGGGCTAATCAGCCCCAGCATTTT
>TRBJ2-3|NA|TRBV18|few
CASSPQQGGQDTQYF
TGTGCCAGCTCACCACAACAGGGCGGGCAAGATACGCAGTATTTT
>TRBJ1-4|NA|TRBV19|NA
CASSEANEKLFF
TGTGCCAGTAGTGAGGCCAATGAAAAACTGTTTTTT
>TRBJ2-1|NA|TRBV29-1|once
CSAERSSGEQFF
TGCAGCGCCGAACGGAGTTCGGGTGAGCAGTTCTTC
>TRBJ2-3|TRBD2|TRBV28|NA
CASSSPTPSGGKDTQYF
TGTGCCAGCAGTTCTCCGACGCCTAGCGGGGGGAAAGATACGCAGTATTTT
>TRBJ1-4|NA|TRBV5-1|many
CASSFDGSANEKLFF
TGCGCCAGCAGCTTTGATGGCAGCGCTAATGAAAAACTGTTTTTT
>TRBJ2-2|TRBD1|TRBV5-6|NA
CASSQGQVNTGELFF
TGTGCCAGCAGCCAGGGACAGGTGAACACCGGGGAGCTGTTTTTT
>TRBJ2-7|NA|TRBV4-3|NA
CASSQDSSVSYEQYF
TGCGCCAGCAGCCAAGATTCGTCTGTCTCCTACGAGCAGTACTTC
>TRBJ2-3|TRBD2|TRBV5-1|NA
CASSWLAGSTDTQYF
TGCGCCAGCAGCTGGCTAGCGGGGAGCACAGATACGCAGTATTTT
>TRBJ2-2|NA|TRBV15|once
CATSSPGMDTGELFF
TGTGCCACCAGCAGCCCAGGGATGGACACCGGGGAGCTGTTTTTT
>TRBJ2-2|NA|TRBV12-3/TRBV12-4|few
CASSRDTGELFF
TGTGCCAGCAGTCGGGACACCGGGGAGCTGTTTTTT
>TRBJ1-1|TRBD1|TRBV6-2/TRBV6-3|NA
CASSRRDRGTEAFF
TGTGCCAGCAGTCGCCGGGACAGGGGGACTGAAGCTTTCTTT
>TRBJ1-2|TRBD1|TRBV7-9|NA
CASSLAGTDNYGYTF
TGTGCCAGCAGCTTAGCCGGGACAGACAACTATGGCTACACCTTC
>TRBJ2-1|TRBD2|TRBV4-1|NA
CASSQVPSGSLNEQFF
TGCGCCAGCAGCCAAGTTCCGAGCGGGAGCTTAAATGAGCAGTTCTTC
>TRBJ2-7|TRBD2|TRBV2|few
CASSESFSGSYLGEQYF
TGTGCCAGCAGTGAATCCTTTAGCGGGTCATACTTAGGGGAGCAGTACTTC
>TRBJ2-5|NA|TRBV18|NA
CASSPRTALGETQYF
TGTGCCAGCTCACCACGGACAGCCTTAGGAGAGACCCAGTACTTC
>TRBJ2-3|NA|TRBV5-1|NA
CASSLVGGSDTQYF
TGCGCCAGCAGCTTGGTGGGTGGGAGTGATACGCAGTATTTT
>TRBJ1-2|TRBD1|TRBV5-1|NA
CASSGDRENYGYTF
TGCGCCAGCAGCGGTGACAGGGAAAACTATGGCTACACCTTC
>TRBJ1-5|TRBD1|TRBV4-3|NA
CASSQGQGPWQPQHF
TGCGCCAGCAGCCAAGGACAGGGACCATGGCAGCCCCAGCATTTT
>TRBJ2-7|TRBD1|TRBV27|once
CASQNVGTGGDEQYF
TGTGCCAGTCAGAATGTTGGGACAGGGGGCGACGAGCAGTACTTC
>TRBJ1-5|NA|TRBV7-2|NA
CASSLTVSNQPQHF
TGTGCCAGCAGCCTAACCGTCTCCAACCAGCCCCAGCATTTT
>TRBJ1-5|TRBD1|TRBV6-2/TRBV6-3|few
CASRYEQGESNQPQHF
TGTGCCAGCAGATACGAACAGGGGGAAAGCAATCAGCCCCAGCATTTT
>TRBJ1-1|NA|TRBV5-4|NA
CASRAGETEAFF
TGTGCCAGCAGGGCGGGGGAAACTGAAGCTTTCTTT
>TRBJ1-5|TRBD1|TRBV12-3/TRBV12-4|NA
CASSQGGNQPQHF
TGTGCCAGCAGTCAGGGGGGCAATCAGCCCCAGCATTTT
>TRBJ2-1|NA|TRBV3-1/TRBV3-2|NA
CASSRGRNNEQFF
TGTGCCAGCAGCCGAGGAAGGAACAATGAGCAGTTCTTC
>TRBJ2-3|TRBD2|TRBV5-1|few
CASRLGGVGTDTQYF
TGCGCCAGCCGCCTTGGGGGGGTGGGGACAGATACGCAGTATTTT
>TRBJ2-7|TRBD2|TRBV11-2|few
CASSFSRTSGSASYEQYF
TGTGCCAGCAGCTTCTCCCGGACTAGCGGGAGTGCCTCCTACGAGCAGTACTTC
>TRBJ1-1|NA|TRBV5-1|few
CASSLAAGVDTEAFF
TGCGCCAGCAGCTTGGCCGCGGGGGTTGACACTGAAGCTTTCTTT
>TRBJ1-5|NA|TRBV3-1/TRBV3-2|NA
CASSPGLLNQPQHF
TGTGCCAGCAGCCCTGGACTGTTAAATCAGCCCCAGCATTTT
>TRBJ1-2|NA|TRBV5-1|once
CASSLGGRSYGYTF
TGCGCCAGCAGCTTGGGGGGGCGAAGCTATGGCTACACCTTC
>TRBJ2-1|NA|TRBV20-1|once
CSASLGFSSYNEQFF
TGCAGTGCTAGTCTAGGATTTAGCTCCTACAATGAGCAGTTCTTC
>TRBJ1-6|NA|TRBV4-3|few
CASSQDPPVGRSYNSPLHF
TGCGCCAGCAGCCAAGATCCCCCTGTGGGCCGCTCCTATAATTCACCCCTCCACTTT